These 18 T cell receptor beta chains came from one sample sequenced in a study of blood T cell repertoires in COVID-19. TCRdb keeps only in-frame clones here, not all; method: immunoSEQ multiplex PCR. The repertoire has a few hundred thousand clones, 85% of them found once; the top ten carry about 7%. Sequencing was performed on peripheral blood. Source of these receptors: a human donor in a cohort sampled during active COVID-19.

CDR3 coding DNA: TGTGCCAGCAGCACCGCAGGGGAACTCGAGCCCCAGCATTTT. It specifies CASSTAGELEPQHF. This chain joins TRBV3-1 (or the pseudogene TRBV3-2) and TRBJ1-5, with D possibly matching TRBD1 (6 bases). V lost 5 bases and J lost 8, with 16 bases in between. Germline V lookup: CDR1 LGHDT, CDR2 YNNKEL (reference sequence). This CDR3 has 14 amino acids.

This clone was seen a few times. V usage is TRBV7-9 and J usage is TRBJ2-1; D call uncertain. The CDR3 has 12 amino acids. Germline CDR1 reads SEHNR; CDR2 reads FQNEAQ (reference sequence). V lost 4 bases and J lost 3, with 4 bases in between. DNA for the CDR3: TGTGCCAGCAGCTCTATCTACAATGAGCAGTTCTTC. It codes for CASSSIYNEQFF.

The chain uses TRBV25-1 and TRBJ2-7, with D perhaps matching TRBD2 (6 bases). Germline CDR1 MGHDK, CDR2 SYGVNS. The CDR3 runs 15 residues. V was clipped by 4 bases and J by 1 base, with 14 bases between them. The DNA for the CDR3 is TGTGCCAGCAGTGGCCCCGGGACTCTGTCCTACGAGCAGTACTTC. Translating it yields CASSGPGTLSYEQYF.

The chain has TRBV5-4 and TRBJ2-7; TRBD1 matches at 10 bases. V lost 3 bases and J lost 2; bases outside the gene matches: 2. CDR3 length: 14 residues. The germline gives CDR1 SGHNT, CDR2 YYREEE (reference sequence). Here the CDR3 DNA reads TGTGCCAGCAGCTCGGACAGGGGGGCCTACGAGCAGTACTTC. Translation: CASSSDRGAYEQYF.

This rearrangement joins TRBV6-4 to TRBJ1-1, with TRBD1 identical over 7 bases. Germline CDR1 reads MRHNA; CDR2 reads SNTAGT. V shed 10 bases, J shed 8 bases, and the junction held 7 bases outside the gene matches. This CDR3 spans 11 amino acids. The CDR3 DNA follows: TGTGCCACCCGACAGGGAGGAGAAGCTTTCTTT. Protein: CATRQGGEAFF.

The CDR3 loop reads CASSFGQEETQYF. CDR3 nucleotides: TGTGCCAGCAGTTTCGGTCAGGAAGAGACCCAGTACTTC. This chain connects TRBV12-3 or TRBV12-4 to TRBJ2-5; D is unclear. V shed 3 bases and J shed 3 bases, with 8 bases lying between them. There are 13 residues in the CDR3.

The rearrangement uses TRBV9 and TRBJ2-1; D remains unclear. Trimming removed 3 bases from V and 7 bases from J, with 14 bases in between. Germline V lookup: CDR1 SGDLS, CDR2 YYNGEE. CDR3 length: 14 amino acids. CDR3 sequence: CASSARGLVNEQFF. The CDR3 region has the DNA TGTGCCAGCAGCGCAAGAGGCCTAGTAAATGAGCAGTTCTTC. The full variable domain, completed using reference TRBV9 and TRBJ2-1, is DSGVTQTPKHLITATGQRVTLRCSPRSGDLSVYWYQQSLDQGLQFLIQYYNGEERAKGNILERFSAQQFPDLHSELNLSSLELGDSALYFCASSARGLVNEQFFGPGTRLTVL.

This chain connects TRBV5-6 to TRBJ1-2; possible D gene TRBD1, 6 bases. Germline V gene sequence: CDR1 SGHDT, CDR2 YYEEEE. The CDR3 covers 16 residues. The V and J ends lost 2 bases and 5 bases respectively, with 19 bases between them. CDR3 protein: CASSFTGHRDWYGYTF. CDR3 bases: TGTGCCAGCAGCTTTACGGGACACAGGGATTGGTATGGCTACACCTTC.

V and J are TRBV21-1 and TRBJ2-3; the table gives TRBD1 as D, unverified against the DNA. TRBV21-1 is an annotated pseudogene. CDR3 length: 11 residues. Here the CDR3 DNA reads TGTGCCAGCACCCAAACAGATACGCAGTATTTT. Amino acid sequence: CASTQTDTQYF.

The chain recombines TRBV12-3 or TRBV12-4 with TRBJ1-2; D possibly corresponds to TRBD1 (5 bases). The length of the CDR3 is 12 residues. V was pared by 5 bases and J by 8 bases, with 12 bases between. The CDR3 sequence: CASSGGGEGYTF. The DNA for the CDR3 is TGTGCCAGCAGTGGGGGAGGAGAGGGCTACACCTTC.

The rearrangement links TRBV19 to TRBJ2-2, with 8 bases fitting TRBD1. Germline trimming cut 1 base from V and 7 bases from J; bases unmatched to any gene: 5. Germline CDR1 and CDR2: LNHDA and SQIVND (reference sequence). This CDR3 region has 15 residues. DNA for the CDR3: TGTGCCAGTAGTATAGGGACAGGGTTGATCGGGGAGCTGTTTTTT. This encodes CASSIGTGLIGELFF. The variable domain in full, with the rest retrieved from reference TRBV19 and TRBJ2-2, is DGGITQSPKYLFRKEGQNVTLSCEQNLNHDAMYWYRQDPGQGLRLIYYSQIVNDFQKGDIAEGYSVSREKKESFPLTVTSAQKNPTAFYLCASSIGTGLIGELFFGEGSRLTVL.

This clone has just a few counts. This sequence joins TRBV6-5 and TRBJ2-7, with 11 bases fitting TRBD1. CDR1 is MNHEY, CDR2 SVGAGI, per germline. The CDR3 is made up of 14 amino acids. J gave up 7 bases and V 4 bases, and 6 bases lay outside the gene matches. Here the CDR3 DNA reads TGTGCCAGCAGTTGGAGGACAGGGGGCCGGGAGCAGTACTTC. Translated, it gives CASSWRTGGREQYF.

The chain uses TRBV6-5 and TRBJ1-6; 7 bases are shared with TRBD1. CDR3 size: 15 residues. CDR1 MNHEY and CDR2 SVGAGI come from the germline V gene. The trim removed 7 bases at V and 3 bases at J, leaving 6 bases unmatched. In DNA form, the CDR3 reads TGTGCCAGCACCCTGACAGGGAGCTATAATTCACCCCTCCACTTT. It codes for CASTLTGSYNSPLHF.

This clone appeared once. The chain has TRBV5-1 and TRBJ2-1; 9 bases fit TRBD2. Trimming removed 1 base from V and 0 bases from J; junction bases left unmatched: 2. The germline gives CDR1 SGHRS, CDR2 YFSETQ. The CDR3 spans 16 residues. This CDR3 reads CASSLYSGGSYNEQFF. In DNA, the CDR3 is TGCGCCAGCAGCTTGTATAGCGGGGGCTCCTACAATGAGCAGTTCTTC.

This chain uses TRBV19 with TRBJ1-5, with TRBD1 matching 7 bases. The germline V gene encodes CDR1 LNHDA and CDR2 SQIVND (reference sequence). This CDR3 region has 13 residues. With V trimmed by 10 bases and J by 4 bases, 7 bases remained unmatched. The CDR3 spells CATWDRRNQPQHF. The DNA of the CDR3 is TGTGCCACCTGGGACAGAAGGAATCAGCCCCAGCATTTT.

The CDR3 nucleotides are TGTGCTAGTGGTCCCCCGAGGGAAGTAGGCACAGATACGCAGTATTTT. Its translation: CASGPPREVGTDTQYF. V is TRBV12-5 and J is TRBJ2-3, with D possibly being TRBD2 (5 bases). This CDR3 contains 16 residues. Germline V gene lookup returns CDR1 LGHNT and CDR2 FRNRAP. The V and J ends lost 5 bases and 1 base respectively, with 16 bases between them.

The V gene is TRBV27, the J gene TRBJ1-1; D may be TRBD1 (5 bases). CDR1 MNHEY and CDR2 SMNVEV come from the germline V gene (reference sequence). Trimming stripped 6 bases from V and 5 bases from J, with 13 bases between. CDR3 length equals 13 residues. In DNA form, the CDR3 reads TGTGCCAGCAGGCCGGGGGGGTGGACTGAAGCTTTCTTT. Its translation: CASRPGGWTEAFF.

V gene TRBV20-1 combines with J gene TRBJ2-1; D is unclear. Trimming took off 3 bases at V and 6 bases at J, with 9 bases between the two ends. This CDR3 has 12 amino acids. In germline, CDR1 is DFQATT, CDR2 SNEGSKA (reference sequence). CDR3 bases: TGCAGTGCTAGTTATTGGCTCAATGAGCAGTTCTTC. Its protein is CSASYWLNEQFF.